The rows below give T cell receptor beta chains drawn from one sample of a study of sequential checkpoint blockade in melanoma. Clones were sequenced by immunoSEQ multiplex PCR, and TCRdb holds only the in-frame ones, with some missing. The table has around 18,000 clones, roughly four fifths seen once. Sequencing used CD8+ T cells sorted from blood (inferred from file names), obtained from a patient given nivolumab and ipilimumab in sequence. These receptor sequences come from a human donor with melanoma. The CDR3 runs from the conserved cysteine through the conserved F or W. The D gene is left open where the match is weak.

D	V	J	CDR3
.	TRBV11-3	TRBJ2-1	CASSLSGSNEQFF
TRBD2	TRBV27	TRBJ2-1	CASSSLAFSSYNEQFF
.	TRBV7-9	TRBJ2-6	CASSFLGSGANVLTF
.	TRBV5-4	TRBJ2-2	CASSLVTGNTGELFF
.	TRBV20-1	TRBJ2-7	CSARRGYEQYF
TRBD2	TRBV4-2	TRBJ2-7	CASSPGLGERAEQYF
.	TRBV6-5	TRBJ1-1	CASSYSSVLSTEAFF
TRBD1	TRBV6-4	TRBJ1-1	CASRERQGLNTEAFF
.	TRBV5-1	TRBJ2-1	CASRPLGGGGDNEQFF
.	TRBV27	.	CASQENSVLSSYEQYF
TRBD1	TRBV7-9	.	CASSETGNDEQYF
TRBD2	TRBV19	TRBJ2-1	CASSIGLAEVNEQFF
.	TRBV28	TRBJ2-2	CASSIGDTPTGELFF
TRBD2	TRBV27	TRBJ2-2	CASSSLAGGPRTGELFF
TRBD1	TRBV9	TRBJ2-7	CASSVGRDSSYEQYF